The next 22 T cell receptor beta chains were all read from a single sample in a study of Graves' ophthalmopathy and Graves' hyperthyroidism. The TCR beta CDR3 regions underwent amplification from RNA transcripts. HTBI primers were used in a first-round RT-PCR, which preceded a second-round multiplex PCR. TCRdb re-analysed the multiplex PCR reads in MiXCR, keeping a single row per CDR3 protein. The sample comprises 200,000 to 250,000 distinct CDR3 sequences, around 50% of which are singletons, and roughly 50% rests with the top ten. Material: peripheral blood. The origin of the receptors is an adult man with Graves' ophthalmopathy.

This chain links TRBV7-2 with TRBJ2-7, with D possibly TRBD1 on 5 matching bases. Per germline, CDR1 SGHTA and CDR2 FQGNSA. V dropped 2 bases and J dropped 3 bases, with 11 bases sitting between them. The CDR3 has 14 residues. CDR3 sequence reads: CASSLSRAGYEQYF. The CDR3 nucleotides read TGTGCCAGCAGCTTAAGCAGGGCAGGCTACGAGCAGTACTTC. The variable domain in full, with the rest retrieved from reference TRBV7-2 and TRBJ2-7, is GAGVSQSPSNKVTEKGKDVELRCDPISGHTALYWYRQSLGQGLEFLIYFQGNSAPDKSGLPSDRFSAERTGGSVSTLTIQRTQQEDSAVYLCASSLSRAGYEQYFGPGTRLTVT.

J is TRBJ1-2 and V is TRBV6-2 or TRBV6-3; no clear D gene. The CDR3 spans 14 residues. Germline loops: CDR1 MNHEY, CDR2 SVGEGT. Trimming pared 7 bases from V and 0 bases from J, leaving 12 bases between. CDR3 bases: TGTGCCAGCACTCTTGGACCTGCTAACTATGGCTACACCTTC. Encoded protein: CASTLGPANYGYTF.

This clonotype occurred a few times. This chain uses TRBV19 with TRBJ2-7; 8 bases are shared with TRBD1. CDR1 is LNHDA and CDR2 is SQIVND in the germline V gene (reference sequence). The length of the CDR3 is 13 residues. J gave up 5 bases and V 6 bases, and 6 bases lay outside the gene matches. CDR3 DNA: TGTGCCAGTAGCATCCAGGGGGCGAACGAGCAGTACTTC. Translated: CASSIQGANEQYF.

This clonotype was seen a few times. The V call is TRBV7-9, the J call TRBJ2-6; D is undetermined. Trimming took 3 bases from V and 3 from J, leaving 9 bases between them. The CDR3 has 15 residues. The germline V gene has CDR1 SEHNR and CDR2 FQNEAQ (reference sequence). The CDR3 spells CASSFKLFGANVLTF. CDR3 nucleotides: TGTGCCAGCAGCTTCAAACTCTTTGGGGCCAACGTCCTGACTTTC.

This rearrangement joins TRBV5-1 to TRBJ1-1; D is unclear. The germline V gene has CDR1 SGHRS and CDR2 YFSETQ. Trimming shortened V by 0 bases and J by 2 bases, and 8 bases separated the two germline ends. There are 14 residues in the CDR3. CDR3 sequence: CASSLEGDNTEAFF. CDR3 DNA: TGCGCCAGCAGCTTGGAAGGAGATAACACTGAAGCTTTCTTT.

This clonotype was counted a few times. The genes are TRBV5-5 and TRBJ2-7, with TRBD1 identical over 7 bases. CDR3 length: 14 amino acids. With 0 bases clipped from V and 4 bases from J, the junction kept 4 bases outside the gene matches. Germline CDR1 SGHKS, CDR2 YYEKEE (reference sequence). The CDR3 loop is CASSLVETGYEQYF. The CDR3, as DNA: TGTGCCAGCAGCTTGGTTGAGACAGGGTACGAGCAGTACTTC.

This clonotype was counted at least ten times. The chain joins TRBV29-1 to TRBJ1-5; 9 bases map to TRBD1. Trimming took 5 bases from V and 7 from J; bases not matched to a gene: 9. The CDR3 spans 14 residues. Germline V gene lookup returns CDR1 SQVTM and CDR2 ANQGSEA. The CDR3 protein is CSVMTGTGRQPQHF. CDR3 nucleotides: TGCAGCGTTATGACCGGGACAGGGCGACAGCCCCAGCATTTT.

CDR3 DNA: TGTGCCAGCAGAGCTAACCAGGGGTCCTACGAGCAGTACTTC. It is translated as CASRANQGSYEQYF. J is TRBJ2-7 and V is TRBV6-1; weak D call: TRBD1 (6 bases). Per the germline V gene, CDR1 is MNHNS and CDR2 is SASEGT. CDR3 length: 14 residues. V was clipped by 6 bases and J by 1 base, with 13 bases between them.

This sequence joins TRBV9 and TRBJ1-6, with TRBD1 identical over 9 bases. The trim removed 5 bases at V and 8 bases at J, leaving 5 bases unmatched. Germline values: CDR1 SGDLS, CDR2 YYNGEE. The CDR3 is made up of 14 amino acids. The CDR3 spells CASSSWTGDSPLHF. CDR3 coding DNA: TGTGCCAGCAGTTCCTGGACAGGGGATTCACCCCTCCACTTT.

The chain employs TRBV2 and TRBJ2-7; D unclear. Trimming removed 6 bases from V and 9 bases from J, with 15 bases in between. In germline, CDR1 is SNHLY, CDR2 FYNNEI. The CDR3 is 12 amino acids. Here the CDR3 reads CASSIDLQGQYF. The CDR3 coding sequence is TGTGCCAGCAGCATTGACCTGCAAGGGCAGTACTTC.

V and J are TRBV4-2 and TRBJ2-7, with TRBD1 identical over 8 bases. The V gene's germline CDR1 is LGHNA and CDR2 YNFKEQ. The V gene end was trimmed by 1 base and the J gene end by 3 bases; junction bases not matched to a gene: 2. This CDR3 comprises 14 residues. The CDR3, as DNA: TGTGCCAGCAGCCAAGGTGGGACAGGCTACGAGCAGTACTTC. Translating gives CASSQGGTGYEQYF.

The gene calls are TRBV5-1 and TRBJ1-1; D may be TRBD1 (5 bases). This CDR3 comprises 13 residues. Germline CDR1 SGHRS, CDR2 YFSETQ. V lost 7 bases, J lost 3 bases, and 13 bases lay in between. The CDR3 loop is CASCLLRDTEAFF. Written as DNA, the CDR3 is TGCGCCAGCTGTTTACTCAGGGACACTGAAGCTTTCTTT.

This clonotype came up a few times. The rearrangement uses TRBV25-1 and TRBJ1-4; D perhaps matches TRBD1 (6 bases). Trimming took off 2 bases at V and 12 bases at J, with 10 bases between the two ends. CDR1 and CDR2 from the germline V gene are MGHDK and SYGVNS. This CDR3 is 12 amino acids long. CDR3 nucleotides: TGTGCCAGCAGTGAAGGAGGGGGGCAACTGTTTTTT. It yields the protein CASSEGGGQLFF.

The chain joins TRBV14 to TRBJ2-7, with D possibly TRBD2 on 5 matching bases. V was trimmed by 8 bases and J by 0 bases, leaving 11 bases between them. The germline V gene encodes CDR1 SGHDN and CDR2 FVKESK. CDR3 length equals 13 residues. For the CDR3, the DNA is TGTGCCAGCCGCCGAGAGGGCTCCTACGAGCAGTACTTC. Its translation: CASRREGSYEQYF.

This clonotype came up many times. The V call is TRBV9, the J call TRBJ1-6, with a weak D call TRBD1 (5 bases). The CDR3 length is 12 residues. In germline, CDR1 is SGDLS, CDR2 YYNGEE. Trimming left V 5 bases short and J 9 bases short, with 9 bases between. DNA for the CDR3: TGTGCCAGCAGTTTGGGGGGTTCACCCCTCCACTTT. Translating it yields CASSLGGSPLHF.

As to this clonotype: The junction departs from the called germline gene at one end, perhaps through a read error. CDR3 in amino acids: CASSQATYQFF. Here the CDR3 DNA reads TGCGCCAGCAGCCAAGCGACTTATCAGTTCTTC. The chain couples TRBV11-2 to TRBJ2-1; D gene ambiguous. CDR1 is SGHAT, CDR2 FQNNGV, per germline. The CDR3 extends over 11 amino acids.

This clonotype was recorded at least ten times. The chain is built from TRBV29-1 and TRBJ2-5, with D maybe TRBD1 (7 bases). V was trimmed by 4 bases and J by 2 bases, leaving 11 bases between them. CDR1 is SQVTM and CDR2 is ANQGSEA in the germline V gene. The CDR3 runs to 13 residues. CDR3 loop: CSVATGRQETQYF. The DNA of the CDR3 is TGCAGCGTTGCGACAGGGAGGCAAGAGACCCAGTACTTC. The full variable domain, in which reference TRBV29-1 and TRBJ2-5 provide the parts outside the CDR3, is SAVISQKPSRDICQRGTSLTIQCQVDSQVTMMFWYRQQPGQSLTLIATANQGSEATYESGFVIDKFPISRPNLTFSTLTVSNMSPEDSSIYLCSVATGRQETQYFGPGTRLLVL.

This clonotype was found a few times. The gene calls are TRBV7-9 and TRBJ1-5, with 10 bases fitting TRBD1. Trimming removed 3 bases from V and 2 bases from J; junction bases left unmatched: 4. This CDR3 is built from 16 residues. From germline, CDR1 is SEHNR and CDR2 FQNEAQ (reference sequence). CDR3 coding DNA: TGTGCCAGCAGCTTGGGACAGGGGTTCGGCAATCAGCCCCAGCATTTT. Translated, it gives CASSLGQGFGNQPQHF. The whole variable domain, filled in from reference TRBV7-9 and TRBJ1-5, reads DTGVSQNPRHKITKRGQNVTFRCDPISEHNRLYWYRQTLGQGPEFLTYFQNEAQLEKSRLLSDRFSAERPKGSFSTLEIQRTEQGDSAMYLCASSLGQGFGNQPQHFGDGTRLSIL.

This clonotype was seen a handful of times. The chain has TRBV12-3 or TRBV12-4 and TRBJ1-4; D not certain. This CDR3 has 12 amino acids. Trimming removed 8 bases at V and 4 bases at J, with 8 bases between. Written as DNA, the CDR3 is TGTGCCAGCGGGCAGGTTAATGAAAAACTGTTTTTT. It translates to CASGQVNEKLFF.

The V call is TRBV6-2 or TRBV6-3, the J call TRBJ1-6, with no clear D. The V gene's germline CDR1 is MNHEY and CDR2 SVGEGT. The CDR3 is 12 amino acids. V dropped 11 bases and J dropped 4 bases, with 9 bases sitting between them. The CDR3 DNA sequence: TGTGCCTCGAAGGAGTATAATTCACCCCTCCACTTT. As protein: CASKEYNSPLHF.

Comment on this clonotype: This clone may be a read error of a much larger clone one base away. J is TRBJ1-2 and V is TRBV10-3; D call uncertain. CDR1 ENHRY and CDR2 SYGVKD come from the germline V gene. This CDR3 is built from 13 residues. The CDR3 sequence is CATSESSFFGYTF. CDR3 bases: TGTGCCACCAGTGAGTCGAGTTTCTTTGGCTACACCTTC.

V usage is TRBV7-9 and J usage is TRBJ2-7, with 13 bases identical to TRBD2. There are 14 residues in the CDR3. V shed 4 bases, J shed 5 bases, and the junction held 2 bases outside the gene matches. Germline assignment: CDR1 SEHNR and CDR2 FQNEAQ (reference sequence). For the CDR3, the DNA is TGTGCCAGCAGCTCGGGACTAGCGGGAAACGAGCAGTACTTC. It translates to CASSSGLAGNEQYF.